This T cell receptor (beta chain) was identified in a study of blood T cell repertoires in COVID-19. Whole-study context: The samples span acute and convalescent COVID-19 from the United States, Italy and Spain. The analysed material was cDNA or gDNA that came from T cells, B-cell-depleted T cells, or PBMCs.

Study processing details: Using reference gene primer amplification, nucleated cell counts were estimated. Sequencing used immunoSEQ multiplex PCR; TCRdb keeps in-frame clones, though not all of them. D and trimming come from the DNA, and the V and J calls and clone size come from that table. The repertoire has 95,000 or so clones, 75% to 90% of them found once; the top ten carry 1.2%. The CDR3 length is 14 residues. Germline V gives CDR1 SGDLS, CDR2 YYNGEE. V was cut by 4 bases and J by 1 base, with 11 bases left in between. Sequencing used peripheral blood. This TCR derives from a man older than 75 with active or convalescent COVID-19. The V and J genes are TRBV9 and TRBJ1-1; D might be TRBD1 (6 bases). CDR3 amino acids: CASSHRDKNTEAFF. As DNA, the CDR3 is TGTGCCAGCAGCCACAGGGACAAGAACACTGAAGCTTTCTTT.